This T cell receptor (beta chain) was obtained from a study of blood T cell repertoires in COVID-19. Trimming took off 2 bases at V and 8 bases at J, with 12 bases between the two ends. This CDR3 is 13 amino acids long. In germline, CDR1 is SGHDN, CDR2 FVKESK. Authors' data handling: Amplified reference gene primers provided the basis for estimating nucleated cell counts. TCRdb's copy holds only in-frame clones and misses some; the assay was immunoSEQ multiplex PCR. D and trimming come from the DNA, and the V and J calls and clone size come from that table. Of 200,000 or so clones in the sample, 80% to 90% were seen once.

Sequencing was carried out using peripheral blood. The chain carries TRBV14 and TRBJ1-2; a possible D gene is TRBD1 (6 bases). This clonotype was sampled from a woman between 50 and 59 years old with acute or convalescent COVID-19. This CDR3 reads CASSQQTGWGYTF. Written as DNA, the CDR3 is TGTGCCAGCAGCCAACAGACAGGATGGGGCTACACCTTC. The whole variable domain, filled in from reference TRBV14 and TRBJ1-2, reads EAGVTQFPSHSVIEKGQTVTLRCDPISGHDNLYWYRRVMGKEIKFLLHFVKESKQDESGMPNNRFLAERTGGTYSTLKVQPAELEDSGVYFCASSQQTGWGYTFGSGTRLTVV.